This T cell receptor beta chain derives from a study of PD-1 blockade in classical Hodgkin lymphoma. Brentuximab vedotin exposure varied among the patients, all of whom had relapsed after autologous stem cell transplantation. A note on this clone: Its target is unknown.

Clones were read by immunoSEQ multiplex PCR, and TCRdb kept only the in-frame ones, dropping some. The data hold some 84,000 clones, with roughly 90% observed a single time. The study's findings and limits: The study reported lower baseline TCR diversity in newly diagnosed patients than in healthy donors. TCR diversity rose significantly by C4D1 in CD4+ but not CD8+ cells. Diversity similar to that of newly diagnosed patients was seen at baseline in complete responders.

The V gene end was trimmed by 1 base and the J gene end by 7 bases; junction bases not matched to a gene: 15. Looked up from germline, CDR1 is MDHEN and CDR2 is SYDVKM. The CDR3 extends over 18 amino acids. The source of this sequence is a human donor with classical Hodgkin lymphoma. Sequences were derived from peripheral blood mononuclear cells (PBMCs), sampled at baseline. The chain is built from TRBV28 and TRBJ2-1; 8 nucleotides line up with TRBD1. CDR3 amino acids: CASSLSLLQGARGNEQFF. CDR3 coding DNA: TGTGCCAGCAGTTTATCCCTCCTCCAGGGGGCGAGGGGGAATGAGCAGTTCTTC. Based on the CDR3 plus reference TRBV28 and TRBJ2-1, the full variable domain is DVKVTQSSRYLVKRTGEKVFLECVQDMDHENMFWYRQDPGLGLRLIYFSYDVKMKEKGDIPEGYSVSREKKERFSLILESASTNQTSMYLCASSLSLLQGARGNEQFFGPGTRLTVL.